The subject of this entry is one TCR beta chain. The antigen is unknown. The data are from a study of Graves' ophthalmopathy and Graves' hyperthyroidism. Study as a whole: The blood sample was drawn at first diagnosis and before any treatment. General study results and limits: Discrimination between ophthalmopathy and stable hyperthyroidism by a 13-signature model showed 85% to 90% sensitivity and more than 65% specificity.

The study amplified TCR beta CDR3 regions using RNA transcripts. An opening RT-PCR round employed HTBI primers and preceded a second-round multiplex PCR. TCRdb recomputed calls from the multiplex PCR reads with MiXCR, one row per CDR3 protein. The sample lists under 350,000 distinct CDR3 sequences, roughly 15% seen once, with 9% to 15% in the top ten. The specimen was peripheral blood. This clonotype originated in an adult man with Graves' ophthalmopathy.

As DNA, the CDR3 is TGTGCCAGCAACTTGTCACCGGGGTATAGCAATCAGCCCCAGCATTTT. This translates into CASNLSPGYSNQPQHF. This chain connects TRBV6-1 to TRBJ1-5; D gene ambiguous. Germline V gene lookup returns CDR1 MNHNS and CDR2 SASEGT. The V end was cut by 7 bases, the J end by 0 bases, with 16 bases between. CDR3 length equals 16 residues.